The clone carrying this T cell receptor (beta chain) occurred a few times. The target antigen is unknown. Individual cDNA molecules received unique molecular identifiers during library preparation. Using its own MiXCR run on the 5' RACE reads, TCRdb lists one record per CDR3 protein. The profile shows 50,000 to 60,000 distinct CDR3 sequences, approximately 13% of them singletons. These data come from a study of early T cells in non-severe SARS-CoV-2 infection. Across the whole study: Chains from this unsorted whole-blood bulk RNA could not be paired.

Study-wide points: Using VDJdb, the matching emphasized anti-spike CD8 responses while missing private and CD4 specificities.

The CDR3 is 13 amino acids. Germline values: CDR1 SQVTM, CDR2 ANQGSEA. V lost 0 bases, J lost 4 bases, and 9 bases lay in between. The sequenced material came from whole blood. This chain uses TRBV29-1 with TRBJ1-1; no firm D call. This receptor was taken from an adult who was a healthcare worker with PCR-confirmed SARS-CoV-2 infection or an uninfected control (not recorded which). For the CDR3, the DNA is TGCAGCGTTGAAGATCATGGAGGCACTGAAGCTTTCTTT. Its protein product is CSVEDHGGTEAFF.